This T cell receptor (beta chain) stems from a study of blood T cell repertoires in COVID-19 (dated by TCRdb to 2019 to 2021). For the study in its entirety: Collaborator samples came from the United States, Italy and Spain and covered acute and convalescent phases of COVID-19. A freely available public database, intended as a resource for researchers studying the immune response to SARS-CoV-2, is where the repertoires were released. A de-identified subject ID, COVID-19 status, age in years and sex were almost always included in the sample metadata. Samples were obtained from the ongoing ImmuneRACE study (first 160 participants) and from some 1,300 subjects provided by 6 global collaborators. Subjects who had been exposed to COVID-19, were actively infected with it, or had recovered from it provided the deeply sampled blood TCRbeta repertoires that made up the dataset. Where HLA class I and class II types were available, the types were taken from metadata supplied by the sample provider, not from assay-based typing. The prospective study material was composed of cDNA or gDNA derived from T cells, B-cell-depleted T cells, or PBMCs.

Sequences SGHTA (CDR1) and FQGNSA (CDR2) are obtained from the germline V gene. Relative to germline, V is missing 5 bases and J is missing 1 base, with 1 base of the junction outside any gene match. The cysteine opens and the phenylalanine closes a CDR3 of 13 amino acids. Solely the CDR3 DNA is kept, with 39 bases framed from the first base. Worth noting for this clone: The specificity of this receptor is unknown. Base qualities are not provided; no much larger clone lies one nucleotide away.

Whole blood was collected in K2EDTA tubes by collaborating institutions according to the institutions' own protocols. Collaborator samples were shipped for TCRbeta analysis as frozen whole blood, isolated PBMCs, or DNA extracted from either sample type. TCRbeta CDR3 regions were amplified from genomic DNA by means of the immunoSEQ Assay, a bias-controlled multiplex PCR. From the authors' description of their analysis: Within the assay, amplification of reference gene primers was used to estimate how many nucleated cells each sample contained. Sequence reads were collapsed and filtered to measure the absolute abundance of every unique TCRbeta CDR3 rearrangement. For each sample, productive Simpson clonality was calculated as the square root of Simpson's diversity index across productive rearrangements. TCRdb took over this immuneACCESS table, retaining in-frame rearrangements with V and J assigned. Such tables are incomplete; in checked studies, under half of the missing clones stem from an unresolved V gene, and the remainder is unexplained. The DNA was the basis for D and trimming; V, J and clone size are from that table. In this sample the table shows over 65,000 clones, around 87% of which occur a single time. 9% to 15% of the sample belongs to the ten largest clones.

Broader findings and caveats from the paper: The amount of clinical and demographic metadata varied by source and participant and was provided uncurated.

Sequences were obtained from peripheral blood. The rearrangement joined TRBV7-2 to TRBJ1-1, and 7 junctional nucleotides match TRBD1. The sequence was obtained from a human donor in a cohort sampled during active COVID-19. The nucleotide sequence reads TGTGCCAGCAGCAGACAGGGGAACACTGAAGCTTTCTTT. The translation is CASSRQGNTEAFF.